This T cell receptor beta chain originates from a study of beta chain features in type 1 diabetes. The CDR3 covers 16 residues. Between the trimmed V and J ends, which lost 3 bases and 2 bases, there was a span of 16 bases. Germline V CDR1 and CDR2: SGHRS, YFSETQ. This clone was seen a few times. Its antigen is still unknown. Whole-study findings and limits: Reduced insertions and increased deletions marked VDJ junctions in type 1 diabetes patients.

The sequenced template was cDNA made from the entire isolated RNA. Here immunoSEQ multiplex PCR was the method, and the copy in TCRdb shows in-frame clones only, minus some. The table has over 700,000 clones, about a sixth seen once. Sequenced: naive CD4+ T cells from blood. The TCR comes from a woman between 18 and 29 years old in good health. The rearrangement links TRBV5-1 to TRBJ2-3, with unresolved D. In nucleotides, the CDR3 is TGCGCCAGCAGCTCCTCAACAGATCGGGTCACAGATACGCAGTATTTT. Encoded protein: CASSSSTDRVTDTQYF.